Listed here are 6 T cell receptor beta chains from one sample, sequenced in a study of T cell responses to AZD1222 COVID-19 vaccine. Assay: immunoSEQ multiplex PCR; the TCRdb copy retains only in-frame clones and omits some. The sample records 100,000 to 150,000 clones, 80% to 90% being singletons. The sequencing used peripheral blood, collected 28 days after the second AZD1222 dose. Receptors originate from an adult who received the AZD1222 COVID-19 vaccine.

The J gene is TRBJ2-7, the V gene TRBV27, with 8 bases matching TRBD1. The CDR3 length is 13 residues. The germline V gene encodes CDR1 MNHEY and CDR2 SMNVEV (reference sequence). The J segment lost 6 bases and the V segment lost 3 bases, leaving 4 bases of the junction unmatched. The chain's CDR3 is CASSFQGAGEQYF. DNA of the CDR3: TGTGCCAGCAGTTTTCAGGGGGCAGGCGAGCAGTACTTC.

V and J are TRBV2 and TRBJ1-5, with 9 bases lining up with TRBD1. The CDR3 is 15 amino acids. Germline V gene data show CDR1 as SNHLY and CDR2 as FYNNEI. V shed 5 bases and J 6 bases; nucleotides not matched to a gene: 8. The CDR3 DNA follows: TGTGCCAGCAGTTCCGGGACAGGGAAGGGTCAGCCCCAGCATTTT. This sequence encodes CASSSGTGKGQPQHF.

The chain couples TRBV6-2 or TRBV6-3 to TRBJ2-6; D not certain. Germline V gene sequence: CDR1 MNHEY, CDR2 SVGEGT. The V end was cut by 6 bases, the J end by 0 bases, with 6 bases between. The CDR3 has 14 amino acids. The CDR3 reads CASSFPSGANVLTF. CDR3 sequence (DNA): TGTGCCAGCAGCTTCCCCTCTGGGGCCAACGTCCTGACTTTC.

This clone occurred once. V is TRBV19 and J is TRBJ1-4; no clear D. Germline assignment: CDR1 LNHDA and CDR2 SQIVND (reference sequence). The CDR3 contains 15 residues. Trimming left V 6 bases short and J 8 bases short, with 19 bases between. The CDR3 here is CASRPDTIPGEKLFF. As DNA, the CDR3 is TGTGCCAGTAGGCCAGACACTATCCCCGGCGAAAAACTGTTTTTT.

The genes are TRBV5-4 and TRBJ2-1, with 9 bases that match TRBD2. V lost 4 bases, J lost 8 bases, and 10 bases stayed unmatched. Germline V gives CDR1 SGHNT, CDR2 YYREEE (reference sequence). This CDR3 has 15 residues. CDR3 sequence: CASSLEAGGIHEQFF. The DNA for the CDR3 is TGTGCCAGCAGCCTGGAAGCGGGGGGCATCCATGAGCAGTTCTTC.

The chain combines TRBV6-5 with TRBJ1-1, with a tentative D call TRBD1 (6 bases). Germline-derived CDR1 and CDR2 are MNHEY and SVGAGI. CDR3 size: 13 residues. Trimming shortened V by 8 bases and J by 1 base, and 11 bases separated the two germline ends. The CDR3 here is CASPRDKNTEAFF. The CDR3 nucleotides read TGTGCCAGCCCCCGGGACAAGAACACTGAAGCTTTCTTT.